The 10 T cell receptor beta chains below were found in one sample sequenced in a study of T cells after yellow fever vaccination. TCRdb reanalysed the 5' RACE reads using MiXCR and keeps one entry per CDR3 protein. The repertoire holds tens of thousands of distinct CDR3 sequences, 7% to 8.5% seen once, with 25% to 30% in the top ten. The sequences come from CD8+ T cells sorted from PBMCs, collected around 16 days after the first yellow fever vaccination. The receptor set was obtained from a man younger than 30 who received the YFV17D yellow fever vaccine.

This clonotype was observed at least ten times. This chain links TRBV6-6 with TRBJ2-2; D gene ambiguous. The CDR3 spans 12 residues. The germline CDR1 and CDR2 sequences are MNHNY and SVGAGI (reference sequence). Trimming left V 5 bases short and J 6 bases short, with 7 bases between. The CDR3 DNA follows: TGTGCCAGCAGTCGGAGTTCCGGGGAGCTGTTTTTT. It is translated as CASSRSSGELFF.

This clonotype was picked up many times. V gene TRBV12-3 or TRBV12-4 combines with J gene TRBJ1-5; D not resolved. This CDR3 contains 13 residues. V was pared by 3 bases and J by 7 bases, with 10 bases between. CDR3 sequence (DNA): TGTGCCAGCAGTTTGTATCCCCAACAGCCCCAGCATTTT. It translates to CASSLYPQQPQHF.

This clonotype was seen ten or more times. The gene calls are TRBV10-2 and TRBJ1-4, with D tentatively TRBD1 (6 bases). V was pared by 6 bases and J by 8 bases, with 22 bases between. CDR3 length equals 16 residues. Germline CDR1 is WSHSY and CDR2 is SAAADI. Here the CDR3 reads CASSQTGPANEEKLFF. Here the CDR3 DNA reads TGCGCCAGCAGCCAGACAGGTCCCGCGAATGAGGAAAAACTGTTTTTT.

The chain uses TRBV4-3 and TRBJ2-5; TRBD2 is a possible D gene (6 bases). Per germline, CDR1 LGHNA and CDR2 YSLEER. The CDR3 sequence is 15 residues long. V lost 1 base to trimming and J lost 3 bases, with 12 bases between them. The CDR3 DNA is TGCGCCAGCAGCCAAGGAAGGGAGCGGGAAGAGACCCAGTACTTC. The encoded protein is CASSQGREREETQYF.

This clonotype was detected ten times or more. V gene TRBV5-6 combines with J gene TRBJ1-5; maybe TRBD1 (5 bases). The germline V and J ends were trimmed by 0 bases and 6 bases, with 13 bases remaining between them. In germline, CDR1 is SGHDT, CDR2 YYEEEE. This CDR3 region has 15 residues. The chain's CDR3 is CASSLGGGMRQPQHF. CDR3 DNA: TGTGCCAGCAGCTTGGGCGGGGGGATGCGTCAGCCCCAGCATTTT. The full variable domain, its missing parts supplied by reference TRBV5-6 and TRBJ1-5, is DAGVTQSPTHLIKTRGQQVTLRCSPKSGHDTVSWYQQALGQGPQFIFQYYEEEERQRGNFPDRFSGHQFPNYSSELNVNALLLGDSALYLCASSLGGGMRQPQHFGDGTRLSIL.

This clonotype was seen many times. CDR3 nucleotides: TGTGCCAGCAGCCGTGACACTAGCTCCTACAATGAGCAGTTCTTC. The encoded protein is CASSRDTSSYNEQFF. The chain carries TRBV5-4 and TRBJ2-1; a possible D gene is TRBD2 (5 bases). Trimming cost V 4 bases and J 0 bases, with 11 bases left between them. The CDR3 runs 15 residues. CDR1 is SGHNT, CDR2 YYREEE, per germline (reference sequence).

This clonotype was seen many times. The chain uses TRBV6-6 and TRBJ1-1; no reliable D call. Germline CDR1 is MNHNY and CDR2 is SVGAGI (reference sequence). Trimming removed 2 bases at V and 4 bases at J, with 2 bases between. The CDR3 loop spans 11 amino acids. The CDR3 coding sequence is TGTGCCAGCAGTTACGGCACTGAAGCTTTCTTT. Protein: CASSYGTEAFF.

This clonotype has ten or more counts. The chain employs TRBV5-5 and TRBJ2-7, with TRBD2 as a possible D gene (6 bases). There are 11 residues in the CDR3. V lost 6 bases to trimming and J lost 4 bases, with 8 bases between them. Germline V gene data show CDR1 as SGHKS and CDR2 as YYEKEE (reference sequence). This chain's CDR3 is CASTGTYEQYF. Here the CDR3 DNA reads TGTGCCAGCACCGGGACTTACGAGCAGTACTTC.

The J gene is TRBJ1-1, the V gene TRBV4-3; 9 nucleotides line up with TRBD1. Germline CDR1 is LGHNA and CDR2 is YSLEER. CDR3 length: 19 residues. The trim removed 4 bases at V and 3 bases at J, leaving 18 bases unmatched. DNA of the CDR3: TGCGCCAGCAGCCCCGACGATGGACAGGGGATCGGGGGGGACACTGAAGCTTTCTTT. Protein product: CASSPDDGQGIGGDTEAFF.

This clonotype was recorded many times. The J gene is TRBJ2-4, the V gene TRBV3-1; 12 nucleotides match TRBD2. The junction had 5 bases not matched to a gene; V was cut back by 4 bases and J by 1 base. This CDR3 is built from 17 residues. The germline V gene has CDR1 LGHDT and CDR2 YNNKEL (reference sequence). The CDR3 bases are TGTGCCAGCAGCCCGAGGACTAGCGGGGCGGCCAAAAACATTCAGTACTTC. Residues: CASSPRTSGAAKNIQYF.